These 30 T cell receptor beta chains originate from one sample sequenced in a study of CD8+ T cells in alopecia areata. cDNA prepared by RNA extraction and subsequent reverse transcription served as the template for sequencing. The data were produced by immunoSEQ multiplex PCR, yet TCRdb's version contains in-frame clones alone and is incomplete. This table holds around 190,000 clones, about 61% found once. The specimen sequenced was CD8+ T cells sorted from blood. Receptors originate from a human donor in good health.

The CDR3 loop reads CASSFRPGQVTENYGYTF. CDR3 bases: TGCGCCAGCAGCTTCAGACCGGGACAGGTGACCGAAAACTATGGCTACACCTTC. The rearrangement joins TRBV5-1 to TRBJ1-2; 8 nucleotides align to TRBD1. The germline gives CDR1 SGHRS, CDR2 YFSETQ. J gave up 2 bases and V 2 bases, and 14 bases lay outside the gene matches. The CDR3 has 18 amino acids.

The J gene is TRBJ2-4, the V gene TRBV13; D unresolved. This CDR3 region has 11 residues. With 5 bases removed from V and 5 bases from J, the gap between germline ends came to 4 bases. Germline V gene lookup returns CDR1 PRHDT and CDR2 FYEKMQ (reference sequence). The CDR3 protein is CASSTQNIQYF. The CDR3 DNA reads TGTGCCAGCAGCACCCAAAACATTCAGTACTTC. The whole variable domain, remainder taken from reference TRBV13 and TRBJ2-4, is AAGVIQSPRHLIKEKRETATLKCYPIPRHDTVYWYQQGPGQDPQFLISFYEKMQSDKGSIPDRFSAQQFSDYHSELNMSSLELGDSALYFCASSTQNIQYFGAGTRLSVL.

The chain carries TRBV5-1 and TRBJ2-1; the D gene is possibly TRBD2 (6 bases). Germline lookup yields CDR1 SGHRS and CDR2 YFSETQ. Trimming removed 4 bases from V and 0 bases from J, with 11 bases in between. CDR3 length: 15 amino acids. For the CDR3, the DNA is TGCGCCAGCAGCCTTAGCGGATACTCCTACAATGAGCAGTTCTTC. As protein: CASSLSGYSYNEQFF.

V usage is TRBV13 and J usage is TRBJ2-7; D ambiguous. The CDR3 has 15 amino acids. From germline, CDR1 is PRHDT and CDR2 FYEKMQ (reference sequence). Deletions cut 1 base from V and 4 bases from J, with 14 bases between. The CDR3 loop reads CASSLDQTLSYEQYF. The DNA of the CDR3 is TGTGCCAGCAGCTTAGACCAGACCCTCTCTTACGAGCAGTACTTC.

CDR3 nucleotides: TGTGCCAGCAGCTTAGATCGCAGGCTTAGCTCCTACGAGCAGTACTTC. Translation gives CASSLDRRLSSYEQYF. V and J are TRBV11-2 and TRBJ2-7, with no clear D. The CDR3 is 16 amino acids. Trimming left V 0 bases short and J 0 bases short, with 12 bases between. Germline CDR1 reads SGHAT; CDR2 reads FQNNGV.

In its sample, this clone was seen a few times. This chain connects TRBV23-1 to TRBJ2-2; no definite D call. TRBV23-1 is known as an ORF, though its function is uncertain. V was shortened by 5 bases and J by 0 bases, with 19 bases between the two germline ends. The CDR3 has 18 residues. The CDR3 spells CASSERQGRQPNTGELFF. For the CDR3, the DNA is TGCGCCAGCAGTGAGCGACAAGGGCGACAACCGAACACCGGGGAGCTGTTTTTT.

This clone has only one observation. This chain connects TRBV29-1 to TRBJ1-1, with a tentative D call TRBD1 (5 bases). The V and J ends lost 7 bases and 4 bases respectively, with 13 bases between them. The CDR3 is made up of 12 amino acids. Germline lookup yields CDR1 SQVTM and CDR2 ANQGSEA. The DNA for the CDR3 is TGCAGCGGTAACCGGGGGAGCACTGAAGCTTTCTTT. Translated, it gives CSGNRGSTEAFF.

The V and J genes are TRBV7-4 and TRBJ2-3; TRBD2 is a possible D gene (6 bases). Per germline, CDR1 SGHVT and CDR2 SQSDAQ. CDR3 length: 15 amino acids. Trimming stripped 5 bases from V and 0 bases from J, with 12 bases between. DNA of the CDR3: TGTGCCAGCAGCCCCCTGGGGACTAGCACAGATACGCAGTATTTT. The encoded protein is CASSPLGTSTDTQYF.

This clone was observed a handful of times. The chain uses TRBV29-1 and TRBJ2-3; D might be TRBD1 (6 bases). Germline V gene lookup returns CDR1 SQVTM and CDR2 ANQGSEA. V dropped 4 bases and J dropped 0 bases, with 8 bases sitting between them. The CDR3 runs 13 residues. CDR3 loop: CSVGQGSTDTQYF. Here the CDR3 DNA reads TGCAGCGTTGGTCAGGGGAGCACAGATACGCAGTATTTT.

The chain employs TRBV5-1 and TRBJ2-5; no reliable D call. This CDR3 has 13 residues. The V gene's germline CDR1 is SGHRS and CDR2 YFSETQ. V lost 4 bases and J lost 5, with 12 bases in between. For the CDR3, the DNA is TGCGCCAGCAGCCGCGAGAGGAATGAGACCCAGTACTTC. This codes for CASSRERNETQYF.

V is TRBV18 and J is TRBJ2-7; the match to TRBD1 covers 9 bases. J lost 0 bases, V lost 2 bases, and 5 bases had no gene match. CDR3 length: 16 amino acids. The germline CDR1 and CDR2 sequences are KGHSH and LQKENI. The CDR3 loop is CASSPGRGQGSYEQYF. CDR3 nucleotide sequence: TGTGCCAGCTCACCAGGAAGGGGACAGGGCTCCTACGAGCAGTACTTC.

DNA of the CDR3: TGTGCCAGCACCCCAAGCCAGTACAGGACATATCTACGGGAGCAGTACTTC. Protein product: CASTPSQYRTYLREQYF. The chain combines TRBV27 with TRBJ2-7, with D possibly TRBD1 on 5 matching bases. V dropped 7 bases and J dropped 7 bases, with 29 bases sitting between them. From germline, CDR1 is MNHEY and CDR2 SMNVEV (reference sequence). The CDR3 consists of 17 residues.

The chain couples TRBV27 to TRBJ1-2; tentative D call: TRBD1 (5 bases). CDR1 and CDR2 from the germline V gene are MNHEY and SMNVEV (reference sequence). The CDR3 consists of 14 residues. V was clipped by 0 bases and J by 6 bases, with 11 bases between them. This CDR3 is CASSLSPAGDGYTF. CDR3 nucleotides: TGTGCCAGCAGTTTATCGCCGGCGGGGGATGGCTACACCTTC.

The rearrangement joins TRBV6-1 to TRBJ2-6; a weak D match, TRBD2 (5 bases). Germline V gene data show CDR1 as MNHNS and CDR2 as SASEGT. The V gene lost 2 bases and the J gene lost 4 bases, with 12 bases spanning the gap. This CDR3 has 16 residues. The CDR3 loop is CASSEWRLPGANVLTF. DNA of the CDR3: TGTGCCAGCAGTGAATGGAGGTTGCCGGGGGCCAACGTCCTGACTTTC.

The CDR3 reads CASSADLSGEQFF. DNA of the CDR3: TGCGCCAGCAGCGCGGACCTATCCGGGGAGCAGTTCTTC. The genes are TRBV5-1 and TRBJ2-1; D is unclear. Trimming removed 4 bases from V and 10 bases from J, with 15 bases in between. Looked up from germline, CDR1 is SGHRS and CDR2 is YFSETQ. This CDR3 is built from 13 residues.

V and J are TRBV10-3 and TRBJ1-6, with D maybe TRBD1 (5 bases). The V and J ends lost 3 bases and 1 base respectively, with 13 bases between them. The CDR3 length is 17 residues. CDR1 is ENHRY and CDR2 is SYGVKD in the germline V gene. For the CDR3, the DNA is TGTGCCATCAGTGACCCCGGGGAGGGGTCCTATAATTCACCCCTCCACTTT. Protein: CAISDPGEGSYNSPLHF.

The gene calls are TRBV27 and TRBJ2-3; 7 bases match TRBD2. Germline-derived CDR1 and CDR2 are MNHEY and SMNVEV (reference sequence). J lost 1 base, V lost 3 bases, and 4 bases had no gene match. This CDR3 contains 15 residues. CDR3 in amino acids: CASSFLLAGTDTQYF. CDR3 coding DNA: TGTGCCAGCAGTTTCCTGCTAGCGGGCACAGATACGCAGTATTTT.

The V and J genes are TRBV9 and TRBJ1-1; TRBD1 aligns across 8 bases. Per the germline V gene, CDR1 is SGDLS and CDR2 is YYNGEE. J gave up 5 bases and V 3 bases, and 6 bases lay outside the gene matches. CDR3 length: 14 residues. CDR3 loop: CASSATGGRTEAFF. CDR3 nucleotides: TGTGCCAGCAGCGCCACAGGGGGTCGGACTGAAGCTTTCTTT.

This clone was observed a few times. This sequence joins TRBV11-2 and TRBJ2-3; 10 nucleotides line up with TRBD1. This CDR3 contains 13 residues. With 11 bases clipped from V and 0 bases from J, the junction kept 2 bases outside the gene matches. Per germline, CDR1 SGHAT and CDR2 FQNNGV. CDR3 protein: CAGQGGSTDTQYF. The DNA for the CDR3 is TGTGCCGGACAGGGGGGGAGCACAGATACGCAGTATTTT.

The chain is built from TRBV25-1 and TRBJ1-4; D unresolved. Germline CDR1 and CDR2: MGHDK and SYGVNS. Trimming took 4 bases from V and 8 from J, leaving 11 bases between them. The CDR3 totals 13 residues. This CDR3 reads CASSVGPDEKLFF. DNA of the CDR3: TGTGCCAGCAGTGTCGGGCCGGACGAAAAACTGTTTTTT.

CDR3 in amino acids: CASTMGSYNEQFF. The CDR3, as DNA: TGTGCCAGCACCATGGGCTCCTACAATGAGCAGTTCTTC. The V gene is TRBV6-5, the J gene TRBJ2-1; D gene ambiguous. V shed 7 bases and J shed 0 bases, with 7 bases lying between them. Germline V CDR1 and CDR2: MNHEY, SVGAGI. This CDR3 comprises 13 residues.

V usage is TRBV6-5 and J usage is TRBJ2-6, with D hard to call. V shed 5 bases and J shed 5 bases, with 10 bases lying between them. Germline V lookup: CDR1 MNHEY, CDR2 SVGAGI. The CDR3 loop spans 14 amino acids. The CDR3 spells CASSPQVRANVLTF. As DNA, the CDR3 is TGTGCCAGCAGTCCCCAGGTTCGGGCCAACGTCCTGACTTTC.

This rearrangement joins TRBV5-5 to TRBJ2-5; possible D gene TRBD1, 6 bases. Germline CDR1 SGHKS, CDR2 YYEKEE (reference sequence). The CDR3 is 15 residues long. The V gene lost 4 bases and the J gene lost 1 base, with 14 bases spanning the gap. The CDR3 DNA reads TGTGCCAGCAGCCCGGGACATGGGGGCCAAGAGACCCAGTACTTC. It codes for CASSPGHGGQETQYF.

The chain couples TRBV30 to TRBJ1-2; tentatively, D is TRBD1 (5 bases). Germline loops: CDR1 GTSNPN, CDR2 SVGIG (reference sequence). The CDR3 is 12 amino acids. V dropped 4 bases and J dropped 4 bases, with 10 bases sitting between them. CDR3 sequence reads: CAWMRQSYGYTF. DNA for the CDR3: TGTGCCTGGATGAGACAGTCCTATGGCTACACCTTC.

Only a few counts were recorded for this clone. The genes are TRBV4-1 and TRBJ2-7, with 8 positions matching TRBD2. The CDR3 runs to 14 residues. Germline CDR1 is MGHRA and CDR2 is YSYEKL. Losses at the gene ends were 3 bases for V and 5 bases for J; bases not matched to a gene: 6. CDR3 sequence: CASSHKAGVHEQYF. CDR3 coding DNA: TGCGCCAGCAGCCACAAAGCGGGGGTCCACGAGCAGTACTTC.

DNA of the CDR3: TGTGCCAGCAGTTCCCCCGGGACAGGGCATGGCTACACCTTC. Translation gives CASSSPGTGHGYTF. This rearrangement joins TRBV6-5 to TRBJ1-2; 9 bases agree with TRBD1. J gave up 6 bases and V 4 bases, and 6 bases lay outside the gene matches. CDR3 size: 14 residues. Germline loops: CDR1 MNHEY, CDR2 SVGAGI.

The chain couples TRBV2 to TRBJ1-1; D is perhaps TRBD1 (5 bases). The CDR3 is made up of 12 amino acids. Germline CDR1 reads SNHLY; CDR2 reads FYNNEI. V lost 8 bases, J lost 1 base, and 8 bases lay in between. CDR3 in DNA: TGTGCCAGCGACGGGGGGAACACTGAAGCTTTCTTT. Its translation is CASDGGNTEAFF.

This chain connects TRBV9 to TRBJ1-1, with D perhaps TRBD1 (5 bases). The germline CDR1 and CDR2 sequences are SGDLS and YYNGEE. The CDR3 sequence is 13 residues long. Trimming left V 5 bases short and J 1 base short, with 9 bases between. CDR3 loop: CASRETANTEAFF. CDR3 coding DNA: TGTGCCAGCAGAGAGACAGCGAACACTGAAGCTTTCTTT.

This chain joins TRBV29-1 and TRBJ2-3; possibly TRBD2 for D (5 bases). Trimming cost V 5 bases and J 8 bases, with 14 bases left between them. The CDR3 extends over 12 amino acids. Germline assignment: CDR1 SQVTM and CDR2 ANQGSEA. The CDR3, as DNA: TGCAGCGTTCCCCGGACCGGAGGTACGCAGTATTTT. It specifies CSVPRTGGTQYF.

The rearrangement joins TRBV27 to TRBJ1-1; no firm D call. The CDR3 runs to 13 residues. The V end lost 0 bases, the J end lost 1 base, and 3 bases lay between the germline ends. Germline lookup yields CDR1 MNHEY and CDR2 SMNVEV (reference sequence). CDR3 nucleotides: TGTGCCAGCAGTTTATCCCCGAACACTGAAGCTTTCTTT. Residues: CASSLSPNTEAFF.